This passage covers 24 T cell receptor beta chains from one sample sequenced in a study of blood T cell repertoires in COVID-19. Clones were read by immunoSEQ multiplex PCR, and TCRdb kept only the in-frame ones, dropping some. The sample has about 150,000 clones, over 65% seen once. The sample taken for sequencing was peripheral blood. The receptors here all came from an elderly man with acute or convalescent COVID-19.

In this sample, this clone turned up once. The chain has TRBV11-3 and TRBJ2-1; the match to TRBD2 covers 9 bases. This CDR3 region has 15 residues. Germline V gives CDR1 SGHNT, CDR2 YENEEA. The junction had 4 bases not matched to a gene; V was cut back by 2 bases and J by 5 bases. CDR3 sequence reads: CASSLYSGGNNEQFF. CDR3 sequence (DNA): TGTGCCAGCAGCTTATATAGCGGGGGAAACAATGAGCAGTTCTTC.

J is TRBJ1-1 and V is TRBV5-4; perhaps TRBD1 as D (6 bases). The CDR3 has 14 amino acids. Per germline, CDR1 SGHNT and CDR2 YYREEE (reference sequence). V lost 0 bases, J lost 5 bases, and 11 bases lay in between. The CDR3 here is CASSLDTQGTEAFF. DNA of the CDR3: TGTGCCAGCAGCTTGGACACCCAGGGGACTGAAGCTTTCTTT.

This rearrangement joins TRBV30 to TRBJ2-1; tentatively, D is TRBD2 (8 bases). The CDR3 has 14 residues. Trimming removed 7 bases at V and 8 bases at J, with 21 bases between. Germline loops: CDR1 GTSNPN, CDR2 SVGIG (reference sequence). CDR3 region: CASTREGAIHEQFF. CDR3 bases: TGTGCCTCGACTCGGGAGGGGGCCATCCATGAGCAGTTCTTC.

CDR3 region: CASPTKGGQPQHF. CDR3 coding DNA: TGTGCCAGCCCTACAAAGGGGGGGCAGCCCCAGCATTTT. This chain links TRBV21-1 with TRBJ1-5. TRBV21-1 is an annotated pseudogene. The CDR3 has 13 residues.

This chain links TRBV29-1 with TRBJ2-1, with 9 bases that match TRBD1. CDR1 is SQVTM, CDR2 ANQGSEA, per germline. V shed 6 bases, J shed 0 bases, and the junction held 0 bases outside the gene matches. This CDR3 is built from 13 residues. The CDR3 DNA reads as TGCAGCGTGGGACAGGGCTCCTACAATGAGCAGTTCTTC. This sequence encodes CSVGQGSYNEQFF.

The genes are TRBV9 and TRBJ2-3, with D perhaps TRBD2 (6 bases). CDR1 is SGDLS, CDR2 YYNGEE, per germline. The ends were cut back, 0 bases at V and 0 bases at J, with 11 bases in the middle. CDR3 size: 16 residues. The CDR3 bases are TGTGCCAGCAGCGTAGGCTTCGGGGGTAGCACAGATACGCAGTATTTT. It translates to CASSVGFGGSTDTQYF.

The chain uses TRBV27 and TRBJ1-6; tentative D call: TRBD1 (6 bases). V lost 6 bases, J lost 8 bases, and 14 bases lay in between. CDR1 is MNHEY, CDR2 SMNVEV, per germline (reference sequence). The CDR3 has 14 residues. The CDR3 coding sequence is TGTGCCAGCAGACCGAGGGACATTTATTCACCCCTCCACTTT. This translates into CASRPRDIYSPLHF.

This rearrangement joins TRBV10-1 to TRBJ2-3, with TRBD2 matching 9 bases. Germline V gene lookup returns CDR1 WNHNN and CDR2 SYGVQD (reference sequence). V gave up 6 bases and J gave up 2 bases; unmatched junction bases: 6. The CDR3 covers 15 residues. CDR3 sequence: CASRATSGYTDTQYF. CDR3 DNA: TGCGCCAGCAGAGCTACTAGCGGGTACACAGATACGCAGTATTTT.

The V and J genes are TRBV28 and TRBJ1-6; perhaps TRBD1 as D (5 bases). Trimming pared 10 bases from V and 1 base from J, leaving 11 bases between. This CDR3 is built from 14 residues. Germline-derived CDR1 and CDR2 are MDHEN and SYDVKM. The CDR3 spells CATSGESYNSPLHF. CDR3 coding DNA: TGTGCCACCTCGGGGGAGTCCTATAATTCACCCCTCCACTTT. Full variable domain (missing parts from reference TRBV28 and TRBJ1-6): DVKVTQSSRYLVKRTGEKVFLECVQDMDHENMFWYRQDPGLGLRLIYFSYDVKMKEKGDIPEGYSVSREKKERFSLILESASTNQTSMYLCATSGESYNSPLHFGNGTRLTVT.

Concerning this clone itself: Mismatch with germline at one junction end may stem from a read error. The chain carries TRBV7-2 and TRBJ1-4; 8 bases align to TRBD1. The CDR3 totals 9 residues. The germline V gene has CDR1 SGHTA and CDR2 FQGNSA. The CDR3 is CASRGTGVF. CDR3 nucleotides: TGTGCCAGCAGGGGGACAGGCGTTTTT.

The chain links TRBV28 to TRBJ2-6; D is perhaps TRBD2 (6 bases). V gave up 7 bases and J gave up 0 bases, with 13 bases separating them. Germline assignment: CDR1 MDHEN and CDR2 SYDVKM. This CDR3 contains 16 residues. DNA of the CDR3: TGTGCCAGCACCCCTAGCGACGGCTCTGGGGCCAACGTCCTGACTTTC. Amino acids: CASTPSDGSGANVLTF.

This clone was detected once. The V call is TRBV7-8, the J call TRBJ2-1, with D perhaps TRBD2 (6 bases). V lost 5 bases, J lost 0 bases, and 11 bases lay in between. This CDR3 contains 15 residues. The germline V gene has CDR1 SGHVS and CDR2 FQNEAQ. The chain's CDR3 is CASSPMRGSYNEQFF. CDR3 in DNA: TGTGCCAGCAGCCCAATGCGGGGCTCCTACAATGAGCAGTTCTTC.

The genes are TRBV7-9 and TRBJ2-7; the D is unclear. The CDR3 runs to 13 residues. Germline CDR1 and CDR2: SEHNR and FQNEAQ (reference sequence). Trimming left V 3 bases short and J 0 bases short, with 6 bases between. The CDR3 loop is CASSLADSYEQYV. CDR3 coding DNA: TGTGCCAGCAGCTTGGCAGACTCCTACGAGCAGTACGTC.

This chain joins TRBV28 and TRBJ2-2; TRBD1 aligns across 10 bases. Germline V gene data show CDR1 as MDHEN and CDR2 as SYDVKM. V was clipped by 11 bases and J by 4 bases; unmatched bases: 4. This CDR3 spans 13 amino acids. The CDR3 protein is CAGWDRGTGELFF. Written as DNA, the CDR3 is TGTGCCGGCTGGGACAGGGGCACCGGGGAGCTGTTTTTT.

V usage is TRBV19 and J usage is TRBJ1-2; D is uncertain. CDR3 length equals 13 residues. Trimming removed 1 base from V and 2 bases from J, with 5 bases in between. CDR1 is LNHDA and CDR2 is SQIVND in the germline V gene (reference sequence). The CDR3 spells CASSIGRNYGYTF. The CDR3 DNA sequence: TGTGCCAGTAGTATAGGGCGGAACTATGGCTACACCTTC.

The rearrangement joins TRBV5-5 to TRBJ2-1, with D perhaps TRBD2 (6 bases). Germline assignment: CDR1 SGHKS and CDR2 YYEKEE (reference sequence). The V end was cut by 4 bases, the J end by 9 bases, with 20 bases between. This CDR3 region has 15 residues. CDR3 bases: TGTGCCAGCAGCCAGGGATCCGGGGGTGACTTTGAGCAGTTCTTC. This gives the protein CASSQGSGGDFEQFF.

This chain connects TRBV18 to TRBJ1-2; D ambiguous. V was trimmed by 1 base and J by 10 bases, leaving 19 bases between them. The germline CDR1 and CDR2 sequences are KGHSH and LQKENI. This CDR3 has 15 residues. The CDR3, as DNA: TGTGCCAGCTCACCACGGTTTGGGCAGTTGCTCGACTACACCTTC. Translating it yields CASSPRFGQLLDYTF.

This chain uses TRBV18 with TRBJ1-2; 11 bases line up with TRBD1. CDR1 KGHSH and CDR2 LQKENI come from the germline V gene. This CDR3 is 14 amino acids long. V lost 3 bases and J lost 7; bases outside the gene matches: 4. In DNA form, the CDR3 reads TGTGCCAGCTCACCTTATGGACAGGGGGCTGGCTACACCTTC. It yields the protein CASSPYGQGAGYTF.

This rearrangement joins TRBV30 to TRBJ1-1, with 7 bases matching TRBD1. The CDR3 is made up of 16 amino acids. In germline, CDR1 is GTSNPN, CDR2 SVGIG (reference sequence). J lost 1 base, V lost 2 bases, and 10 bases had no gene match. The CDR3 bases are TGTGCCTGGAGTAAAGAGGGGGCGGCGAAGAACACTGAAGCTTTCTTT. Amino acid sequence: CAWSKEGAAKNTEAFF.

The chain recombines TRBV27 with TRBJ2-6; D remains ambiguous. Germline V CDR1 and CDR2: MNHEY, SMNVEV (reference sequence). Trimming removed 4 bases from V and 2 bases from J, with 12 bases in between. This CDR3 is built from 16 residues. The DNA for the CDR3 is TGTGCCAGCAGTTCCTCTCCTGTAGCTGGGGCCAACGTCCTGACTTTC. Translation: CASSSSPVAGANVLTF.

This chain links TRBV6-5 with TRBJ1-2; 7 bases are a match to TRBD1. The V gene end was trimmed by 5 bases and the J gene end by 4 bases; junction bases not matched to a gene: 10. Germline lookup yields CDR1 MNHEY and CDR2 SVGAGI. This CDR3 has 15 amino acids. The CDR3 is CASSNPGQTAYGYTF. The CDR3 DNA reads as TGTGCCAGCAGTAACCCGGGACAGACGGCCTATGGCTACACCTTC.

The genes are TRBV5-1 and TRBJ2-2; 9 bases align to TRBD2. The germline V gene has CDR1 SGHRS and CDR2 YFSETQ. The CDR3 has 17 amino acids. With V trimmed by 1 base and J by 1 base, 5 bases remained unmatched. As DNA, the CDR3 is TGCGCCAGCAGCTTGTGGCCTAGCGGGGAGAACACCGGGGAGCTGTTTTTT. Protein product: CASSLWPSGENTGELFF.

This chain connects TRBV29-1 to TRBJ1-1; D ambiguous. Trimming stripped 6 bases from V and 6 bases from J, with 11 bases between. Germline values: CDR1 SQVTM, CDR2 ANQGSEA. The CDR3 extends over 11 amino acids. The DNA for the CDR3 is TGCAGCGTCCTTAGCCTCTCTGAAGCTTTCTTT. As protein: CSVLSLSEAFF.

J is TRBJ1-3 and V is TRBV24-1; 9 bases match TRBD1. This CDR3 has 17 residues. J lost 5 bases, V lost 3 bases, and 10 bases had no gene match. In germline, CDR1 is KGHDR, CDR2 SFDVKD. CDR3 sequence (DNA): TGTGCCACCAGTGATCTTATCGGGACAGGGAAAAGAAACACCATATATTTT. As protein: CATSDLIGTGKRNTIYF.